The 17 T cell receptor beta chains given below trace back to one sample, sequenced in a study of T cell repertoires in cytomegalovirus infection. Via MiXCR, TCRdb re-called the reads, giving one row per CDR3 protein. The sample lists fewer than 550,000 distinct CDR3 sequences, more than 20% occurring once. Sample: PBMCs. Every receptor here comes from a human donor in good health (CMV status not recorded). Some clones in this sample may be carry-over from other donors' samples.

The CDR3 nucleotides read TGTGCCAGCAGCCTCCTAGCGGGAGGGAAATCGAACAATGAGCAGTTCTTC. Amino acids: CASSLLAGGKSNNEQFF. The chain uses TRBV7-3 and TRBJ2-1; 12 bases align to TRBD2. The germline CDR1 and CDR2 sequences are SGHTA and FQGTGA. CDR3 length: 17 amino acids. Germline trimming cut 5 bases from V and 5 bases from J; bases unmatched to any gene: 10.

This clonotype was recorded a few times. This chain joins TRBV6-2 or TRBV6-3 and TRBJ2-1; TRBD2 matches at 9 bases. Unmatched junction bases numbered 3, after V lost 2 bases and J lost 4 bases. The CDR3 runs 15 residues. Per germline, CDR1 MNHEY and CDR2 SVGEGT. The CDR3 DNA follows: TGTGCCAGCAGTTACCGGCGGGAGGGGTACAATGAGCAGTTCTTC. Its translation is CASSYRREGYNEQFF.

This clonotype was detected only a few times. This chain joins TRBV6-8 and TRBJ2-7, with 7 bases matching TRBD1. Trimming took 6 bases from V and 2 from J; bases not matched to a gene: 7. This CDR3 is 14 amino acids long. Germline values: CDR1 MNHGY, CDR2 SAAAGT. This CDR3 reads CASSSTGLPYEQYV. DNA for the CDR3: TGTGCCAGCAGCTCGACAGGGTTGCCCTACGAGCAGTACGTC.

V usage is TRBV14 and J usage is TRBJ2-5; the D gene could be TRBD1 or TRBD2 (5 bases each). The germline CDR1 and CDR2 sequences are SGHDN and FVKESK. V lost 4 bases and J lost 5, with 14 bases in between. The CDR3 is 14 amino acids. The CDR3 reads CASSPFRGAETQYF. For the CDR3, the DNA is TGTGCCAGCAGCCCTTTTCGGGGCGCGGAGACCCAGTACTTC. Filled out from reference TRBV14 and TRBJ2-5, the complete variable domain reads EAGVTQFPSHSVIEKGQTVTLRCDPISGHDNLYWYRRVMGKEIKFLLHFVKESKQDESGMPNNRFLAERTGGTYSTLKVQPAELEDSGVYFCASSPFRGAETQYFGPGTRLLVL.

This rearrangement joins TRBV6-6 to TRBJ1-6, with D possibly being TRBD1 (5 bases). The CDR3 extends over 18 amino acids. V lost 4 bases to trimming and J lost 0 bases, with 16 bases between them. The V gene's germline CDR1 is MNHNY and CDR2 SVGAGI (reference sequence). The CDR3 loop is CASSWGPPRSSYNSPLHF. In nucleotides, the CDR3 is TGTGCCAGCAGTTGGGGACCCCCCCGGAGCTCCTATAATTCACCCCTCCACTTT.

The chain recombines TRBV29-1 with TRBJ1-1, with D maybe TRBD1 (6 bases). This CDR3 is 16 amino acids long. The germline gives CDR1 SQVTM, CDR2 ANQGSEA. V was pared by 2 bases and J by 3 bases, with 19 bases between. CDR3 region: CSVEHLGGAMYTEAFF. CDR3 coding DNA: TGCAGCGTTGAACACTTGGGGGGCGCGATGTACACTGAAGCTTTCTTT.

The rearrangement joins TRBV11-2 to TRBJ2-2, with no clear D. Germline V gives CDR1 SGHAT, CDR2 FQNNGV. The V end was cut by 5 bases, the J end by 5 bases, with 9 bases between. There are 13 residues in the CDR3. The CDR3 loop is CASSPTITGELFF. In DNA form, the CDR3 reads TGTGCCAGCAGCCCTACGATAACCGGGGAGCTGTTTTTT.

This clonotype has a handful of counts. The chain recombines TRBV6-2 or TRBV6-3 with TRBJ2-3, with D maybe TRBD1 (6 bases). Trimming pared 7 bases from V and 3 bases from J, leaving 14 bases between. The CDR3 covers 14 residues. CDR1 is MNHEY, CDR2 SVGEGT, per germline. The CDR3 DNA reads TGTGCCAGCATCGACAGGTCGGAGACAGATACGCAGTATTTT. Protein product: CASIDRSETDTQYF.

This clonotype has more than one count but fewer than ten. The rearrangement uses TRBV28 and TRBJ1-2, with D uncertain. CDR3 size: 13 residues. V lost 4 bases and J lost 8, with 14 bases in between. Germline V gene data show CDR1 as MDHEN and CDR2 as SYDVKM. The CDR3 sequence: CASSSSPGFGYTF. The CDR3 coding sequence is TGTGCCAGCAGTTCCTCCCCGGGGTTCGGCTACACCTTC.

This clonotype was picked up many times. The gene calls are TRBV7-2 and TRBJ1-1; D uncertain. Germline loops: CDR1 SGHTA, CDR2 FQGNSA. V was shortened by 2 bases and J by 0 bases, with 7 bases between the two germline ends. The CDR3 loop spans 14 amino acids. CDR3 in amino acids: CASSLLGLNTEAFF. CDR3 nucleotide sequence: TGTGCCAGCAGCTTATTGGGGTTGAACACTGAAGCTTTCTTT.

This clonotype was counted once. The chain joins TRBV19 to TRBJ2-1; D perhaps matches TRBD1 (6 bases). The V end was cut by 3 bases, the J end by 0 bases, with 9 bases between. Germline CDR1 is LNHDA and CDR2 is SQIVND (reference sequence). The CDR3 is made up of 15 amino acids. The CDR3 is CASSIGQSSYNEQFF. The CDR3, as DNA: TGTGCCAGTAGTATCGGACAGAGCTCCTACAATGAGCAGTTCTTC.

In its sample, this clonotype was seen a few times. The rearrangement joins TRBV7-2 to TRBJ1-5; D is uncertain. The CDR3 has 13 residues. Per the germline V gene, CDR1 is SGHTA and CDR2 is FQGNSA. Trimming removed 5 bases at V and 9 bases at J, with 14 bases between. CDR3 in DNA: TGTGCCAGCAGCCCTTTCTTGCTTTCGCCCCAGCATTTT. Translating gives CASSPFLLSPQHF.

There are a few counts of this clonotype. This sequence joins TRBV12-3 or TRBV12-4 and TRBJ2-2; TRBD2 aligns across 7 bases. There are 16 residues in the CDR3. The V and J ends lost 2 bases and 4 bases, in that order; junction bases with no gene match: 7. In DNA, the CDR3 is TGTGCCAGCAGTTTATTCCTAGCGGACTTCACCGGGGAGCTGTTTTTT. Translation gives CASSLFLADFTGELFF.

The gene calls are TRBV20-1 and TRBJ2-1; 7 positions agree with TRBD1. This CDR3 region has 14 residues. Germline V lookup: CDR1 DFQATT, CDR2 SNEGSKA (reference sequence). The V gene end was trimmed by 4 bases and the J gene end by 2 bases; junction bases not matched to a gene: 5. For the CDR3, the DNA is TGCAGTGCTACCCGGGACAGCGCCTACAATGAGCAGTTCTTC. Residues: CSATRDSAYNEQFF.

This clonotype was seen a handful of times. J is TRBJ2-3 and V is TRBV6-1; 10 bases map to TRBD2. Germline-derived CDR1 and CDR2 are MNHNS and SASEGT. The junction had 6 bases not matched to a gene; V was cut back by 6 bases and J by 0 bases. The CDR3 loop spans 16 amino acids. CDR3 bases: TGTGCCAGCAGGAGAACTAGCGGGACTAGCACAGATACGCAGTATTTT. Translating gives CASRRTSGTSTDTQYF.

This clonotype came up many times. This chain joins TRBV7-8 and TRBJ2-1, with a weak D call TRBD2 (6 bases). There are 16 residues in the CDR3. Germline loops: CDR1 SGHVS, CDR2 FQNEAQ. V shed 7 bases and J shed 6 bases, with 22 bases lying between them. The CDR3, as DNA: TGTGCCAGCACCCTCCCGCGGGACTCCCCGGGCAATGAGCAGTTCTTC. It yields the protein CASTLPRDSPGNEQFF. Combining the CDR3 with reference TRBV7-8 and TRBJ2-1 gives the whole variable domain GAGVSQSPRYKVAKRGQDVALRCDPISGHVSLFWYQQALGQGPEFLTYFQNEAQLDKSGLPSDRFFAERPEGSVSTLKIQRTQQEDSAVYLCASTLPRDSPGNEQFFGPGTRLTVL.

This clonotype was counted only a few times. The V call is TRBV7-8, the J call TRBJ2-5; D might be TRBD1 (6 bases). The CDR3 spans 13 residues. The V end was cut by 2 bases, the J end by 3 bases, with 7 bases between. Per germline, CDR1 SGHVS and CDR2 FQNEAQ. The CDR3 loop reads CASSLWDKETQYF. In nucleotides, the CDR3 is TGTGCCAGCAGCTTATGGGACAAAGAGACCCAGTACTTC.